Listed below are T cell receptor beta chains from one sample, sequenced in a study of cytomegalovirus exposure and HLA in healthy donors. Using immunoSEQ multiplex PCR, the repertoire was profiled, and TCRdb retains in-frame clones only, with some absent. Of some 110,000 clones in the sample, approximately 80% are singletons; the top ten hold 2.5% to 3.5%. The sample comprised PBMCs. These receptors were taken from a woman in her late teens or twenties in good health and CMV-seropositive. Each CDR3 is given with its conserved first and last residue. A D gene is named only where the DNA matches it firmly.

j_call: TRBJ1-4
v_call: TRBV6-5
d_call: .
cdr3_aa: CASSPGYDREKLFF
cdr3_nt: TGTGCCAGCAGTCCGGGTTACGATCGTGAAAAACTGTTTTTT

j_call: TRBJ2-7
v_call: TRBV6-6
d_call: .
cdr3_aa: CASTTGTAYEQYF
cdr3_nt: TGTGCCAGCACAACCGGGACTGCCTACGAGCAGTACTTC

j_call: TRBJ2-5
v_call: TRBV5-1
d_call: .
cdr3_aa: CASSLRVLETQYF
cdr3_nt: TGCGCCAGCAGCTTGCGAGTGTTAGAGACCCAGTACTTC

j_call: TRBJ1-4
v_call: TRBV9
d_call: .
cdr3_aa: CASSDRTSNEKLFF
cdr3_nt: TGTGCCAGCAGCGACAGGACCTCTAATGAAAAACTGTTTTTT

j_call: TRBJ2-7
v_call: TRBV5-1
d_call: .
cdr3_aa: CASRPVAGSSYEQYF
cdr3_nt: TGCGCCAGCCGTCCCGTGGCGGGGAGCTCCTACGAGCAGTACTTC

j_call: TRBJ2-7
v_call: TRBV5-1
d_call: TRBD2
cdr3_aa: CASSLGLAGEYEQYF
cdr3_nt: TGCGCCAGCAGCTTGGGACTAGCGGGTGAATACGAGCAGTACTTC

j_call: TRBJ2-1
v_call: TRBV7-3
d_call: .
cdr3_aa: CASSRESYNEQFF
cdr3_nt: TGTGCCAGCAGCCGGGAGAGCTACAATGAGCAGTTCTTC

j_call: TRBJ1-2
v_call: TRBV7-9
d_call: .
cdr3_aa: CASSLGRAGVGGYTF
cdr3_nt: TGTGCCAGCAGCCTCGGTCGGGCAGGGGTAGGAGGCTACACCTTC

j_call: TRBJ2-5
v_call: TRBV14
d_call: .
cdr3_aa: CASSPGHPTQYF
cdr3_nt: TGTGCCAGCAGCCCGGGACACCCGACCCAGTACTTC

j_call: TRBJ2-5
v_call: TRBV2
d_call: TRBD1
cdr3_aa: CASRLDRAGTQYF
cdr3_nt: TGTGCCAGCAGACTGGACAGGGCGGGGACCCAGTACTTC

j_call: TRBJ2-3
v_call: TRBV9
d_call: TRBD2
cdr3_aa: CASSYSGTSTDTQYF
cdr3_nt: TGTGCCAGCAGCTATAGCGGGACTAGCACAGATACGCAGTATTTT

j_call: TRBJ2-3
v_call: TRBV2
d_call: .
cdr3_aa: CARQSVLRGAGFTSTDTQYF
cdr3_nt: TGTGCCAGACAAAGCGTTTTACGGGGAGCCGGTTTTACTAGCACAGATACGCAGTATTTT

j_call: TRBJ1-4
v_call: TRBV28
d_call: TRBD1
cdr3_aa: CASSTLTGGNEKLFF
cdr3_nt: TGTGCCAGCAGTACACTGACAGGGGGCAATGAAAAACTGTTTTTT

j_call: TRBJ2-7
v_call: TRBV5-1
d_call: TRBD1
cdr3_aa: CASSLSLTGGGEQYF
cdr3_nt: TGCGCCAGCAGCTTGTCGTTGACAGGGGGCGGCGAGCAGTACTTC

j_call: TRBJ1-1
v_call: TRBV5-4
d_call: TRBD1
cdr3_aa: CASSFDRGTEAFF
cdr3_nt: TGTGCCAGCAGCTTTGACAGGGGGACTGAAGCTTTCTTT

j_call: TRBJ1-1
v_call: TRBV27
d_call: .
cdr3_aa: CASSQRTVSPMRAEAFF
cdr3_nt: TGTGCCAGCAGTCAGCGGACGGTGTCACCCATGAGGGCTGAAGCTTTCTTT

j_call: TRBJ1-1
v_call: TRBV30
d_call: TRBD1
cdr3_aa: CAWSVEGARTEAFF
cdr3_nt: TGTGCCTGGAGTGTAGAGGGGGCGCGTACTGAAGCTTTCTTT

j_call: TRBJ2-1
v_call: TRBV5-4
d_call: .
cdr3_aa: CASSVAGSNEQFF
cdr3_nt: TGTGCCAGCAGCGTTGCAGGGTCGAATGAGCAGTTCTTC

j_call: TRBJ1-6
v_call: TRBV6-4
d_call: TRBD1
cdr3_aa: CASSEGDRGNSPLHF
cdr3_nt: TGTGCCAGCAGTGAAGGCGACAGGGGGAATTCACCCCTCCACTTT

j_call: TRBJ2-5
v_call: TRBV4-1
d_call: TRBD2
cdr3_aa: CASSQEGLAEQETQYF
cdr3_nt: TGCGCCAGCAGCCAGGAGGGGCTAGCGGAACAAGAGACCCAGTACTTC

j_call: TRBJ2-2
v_call: TRBV6-6
d_call: TRBD2
cdr3_aa: CASSYSASGRPGELFF
cdr3_nt: TGTGCCAGCAGTTACTCGGCTAGCGGGAGGCCCGGGGAGCTGTTTTTT

j_call: TRBJ1-4
v_call: TRBV5-6
d_call: TRBD1
cdr3_aa: CASSLLGQVDEKLFF
cdr3_nt: TGTGCCAGCAGCTTGCTTGGACAGGTGGATGAAAAACTGTTTTTT

j_call: TRBJ2-5
v_call: TRBV4-1
d_call: TRBD2
cdr3_aa: CASSQDHSGRGETQYF
cdr3_nt: TGCGCCAGCAGCCAAGATCATAGCGGGAGAGGGGAGACCCAGTACTTC

j_call: TRBJ2-7
v_call: TRBV5-1
d_call: .
cdr3_aa: CASSLESNYEQYF
cdr3_nt: TGCGCCAGCAGCTTGGAGAGCAACTACGAGCAGTACTTC

j_call: TRBJ2-5
v_call: TRBV18
d_call: .
cdr3_aa: CASSPGQQETQYF
cdr3_nt: TGTGCCAGCTCACCAGGGCAGCAAGAGACCCAGTACTTC